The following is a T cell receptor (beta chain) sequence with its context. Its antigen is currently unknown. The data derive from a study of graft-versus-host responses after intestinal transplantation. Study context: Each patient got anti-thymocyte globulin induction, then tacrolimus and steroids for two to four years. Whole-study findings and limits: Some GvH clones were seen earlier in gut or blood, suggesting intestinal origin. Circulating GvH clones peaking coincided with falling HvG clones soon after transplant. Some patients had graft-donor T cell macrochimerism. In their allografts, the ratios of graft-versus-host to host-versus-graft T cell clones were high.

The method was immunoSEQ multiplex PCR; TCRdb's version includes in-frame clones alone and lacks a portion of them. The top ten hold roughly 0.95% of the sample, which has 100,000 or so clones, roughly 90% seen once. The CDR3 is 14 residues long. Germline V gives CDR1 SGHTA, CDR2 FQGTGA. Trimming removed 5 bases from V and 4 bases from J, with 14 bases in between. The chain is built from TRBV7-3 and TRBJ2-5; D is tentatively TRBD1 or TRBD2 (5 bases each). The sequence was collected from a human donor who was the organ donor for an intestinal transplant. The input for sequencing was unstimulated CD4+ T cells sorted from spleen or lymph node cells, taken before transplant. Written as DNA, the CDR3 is TGTGCCAGCAGCATACAGCCGGGGACAGAGACCCAGTACTTC. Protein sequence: CASSIQPGTETQYF.